One sample yielded the 17 T cell receptor beta chains listed below, sequenced in a study of cytomegalovirus exposure and HLA in healthy donors. PCR involved 60 Vbeta and 13 Jbeta primers. Clones were read by immunoSEQ multiplex PCR, and TCRdb kept only the in-frame ones, dropping some. The sample has about 160,000 clones, around four fifths seen once; the top ten hold roughly 1.2%. What was sequenced was PBMCs. These receptors came from a woman in her forties or fifties in good health and CMV-seronegative.

V is TRBV9 and J is TRBJ2-1; 13 nucleotides line up with TRBD2. V was clipped by 4 bases and J by 9 bases; unmatched bases: 31. The CDR3 runs to 23 residues. Germline lookup yields CDR1 SGDLS and CDR2 YYNGEE. As DNA, the CDR3 is TGTGCCAGCAGCCCTATAGCCTCGAAGTCGACTAGCGGGAGGTTGGTTGGTCTGGGTGAGCAGTTCTTC. Residues: CASSPIASKSTSGRLVGLGEQFF. The entire variable domain, with the rest obtained from reference TRBV9 and TRBJ2-1, is as follows: DSGVTQTPKHLITATGQRVTLRCSPRSGDLSVYWYQQSLDQGLQFLIQYYNGEERAKGNILERFSAQQFPDLHSELNLSSLELGDSALYFCASSPIASKSTSGRLVGLGEQFFGPGTRLTVL.

This clone has a handful of counts. CDR3 protein: CATSRDSPSRYSYNEQFF. In DNA form, the CDR3 reads TGTGCCACCAGCAGAGATAGCCCTAGCCGATACTCCTACAATGAGCAGTTCTTC. The J gene is TRBJ2-1, the V gene TRBV15, with D perhaps TRBD2 (5 bases). CDR1 and CDR2 (germline): LNHNV, YYDKDF (reference sequence). The V and J ends lost 0 bases and 0 bases respectively, with 15 bases between them. The CDR3 runs to 18 residues. Complete variable domain (other parts from reference TRBV15 and TRBJ2-1): DAMVIQNPRYQVTQFGKPVTLSCSQTLNHNVMYWYQQKSSQAPKLLFHYYDKDFNNEADTPDNFQSRRPNTSFCFLDIRSPGLGDTAMYLCATSRDSPSRYSYNEQFFGPGTRLTVL.

This sequence joins TRBV7-2 and TRBJ1-5; 10 nucleotides align to TRBD1. V was clipped by 5 bases and J by 5 bases; unmatched bases: 3. The CDR3 runs to 14 residues. Germline values: CDR1 SGHTA, CDR2 FQGNSA. CDR3 coding DNA: TGTGCCAGCAGCATAGGACAGGGGGATCAGCCCCAGCATTTT. It encodes CASSIGQGDQPQHF.

In DNA form, the CDR3 reads TGTGCCAGCAGTCCACAGGGGGCGGGCAGTGGCTACACCTTC. Its translation is CASSPQGAGSGYTF. The J gene is TRBJ1-2, the V gene TRBV7-3; 9 bases are a match to TRBD1. V was clipped by 6 bases and J by 7 bases; unmatched bases: 9. The length of the CDR3 is 14 residues. CDR1 and CDR2 (germline): SGHTA, FQGTGA.

J is TRBJ1-5 and V is TRBV5-6; no clear D. The length of the CDR3 is 13 residues. Trimming stripped 3 bases from V and 4 bases from J, with 8 bases between. CDR1 and CDR2 from the germline V gene are SGHDT and YYEEEE. The CDR3 DNA follows: TGTGCCAGCAGCTCCGGGAGGAATCAGCCCCAGCATTTT. Its protein is CASSSGRNQPQHF. Looking up the rest from reference TRBV5-6 and TRBJ1-5 gives the full variable domain: DAGVTQSPTHLIKTRGQQVTLRCSPKSGHDTVSWYQQALGQGPQFIFQYYEEEERQRGNFPDRFSGHQFPNYSSELNVNALLLGDSALYLCASSSGRNQPQHFGDGTRLSIL.

Only one count was recorded for this clone. The chain combines TRBV18 with TRBJ2-7; TRBD2 agrees at 7 bases. This CDR3 comprises 15 residues. In germline, CDR1 is KGHSH, CDR2 LQKENI. J lost 0 bases, V lost 2 bases, and 4 bases had no gene match. CDR3 protein: CASSPTREVSYEQYF. For the CDR3, the DNA is TGTGCCAGCTCACCAACCCGGGAGGTCTCCTACGAGCAGTACTTC.

The chain joins TRBV18 to TRBJ1-5, with D unclear. There are 15 residues in the CDR3. Germline-derived CDR1 and CDR2 are KGHSH and LQKENI. The V and J ends lost 3 bases and 3 bases respectively, with 12 bases between them. The DNA for the CDR3 is TGTGCCAGCTCACCGAGGAGAGAGCCCAATCAGCCCCAGCATTTT. This translates into CASSPRREPNQPQHF.

The chain employs TRBV28 and TRBJ2-1; 9 nucleotides agree with TRBD1. CDR1 and CDR2 (germline): MDHEN, SYDVKM. Trimming at V came to 5 bases and at J to 6 bases, leaving 17 bases not matched to a gene. There are 18 residues in the CDR3. CDR3 DNA sequence: TGTGCCAGCAGTATCTGGGGATTCGGGGACAGGGTGGGCAATGAGCAGTTCTTC. It encodes CASSIWGFGDRVGNEQFF.

The chain joins TRBV18 to TRBJ2-7; no definite D call. The V gene's germline CDR1 is KGHSH and CDR2 LQKENI. The CDR3 contains 15 residues. Trimming cost V 3 bases and J 0 bases, with 12 bases left between them. CDR3 residues: CASSPPNGYSYEQYF. CDR3 sequence (DNA): TGTGCCAGCTCACCCCCAAACGGGTACTCCTACGAGCAGTACTTC.

The chain couples TRBV19 to TRBJ2-2; 9 nucleotides line up with TRBD2. Losses at the gene ends were 6 bases for V and 0 bases for J; bases not matched to a gene: 2. CDR1 and CDR2 (germline): LNHDA, SQIVND (reference sequence). The CDR3 loop spans 15 amino acids. CDR3 residues: CASSQRGANTGELFF. The CDR3 DNA reads as TGTGCCAGTAGCCAGCGGGGGGCGAACACCGGGGAGCTGTTTTTT.

The DNA for the CDR3 is TGTGCCAGCAGCGTAGGAGCAGGGAACCGTGAGCAGTTCTTC. It codes for CASSVGAGNREQFF. This sequence joins TRBV9 and TRBJ2-1; perhaps TRBD1 as D (5 bases). This CDR3 contains 14 residues. Germline loops: CDR1 SGDLS, CDR2 YYNGEE. V was clipped by 0 bases and J by 9 bases, with 13 bases between them. The full variable domain, its missing parts supplied by reference TRBV9 and TRBJ2-1, is DSGVTQTPKHLITATGQRVTLRCSPRSGDLSVYWYQQSLDQGLQFLIQYYNGEERAKGNILERFSAQQFPDLHSELNLSSLELGDSALYFCASSVGAGNREQFFGPGTRLTVL.

This clone was observed many times. J is TRBJ2-2 and V is TRBV30; maybe TRBD2 (6 bases). In germline, CDR1 is GTSNPN, CDR2 SVGIG (reference sequence). The CDR3 loop spans 16 amino acids. Trimming removed 5 bases from V and 3 bases from J, with 19 bases in between. CDR3 DNA sequence: TGTGCCTGGCGGTACGACAAAGCGGGTTACACCGGGGAGCTGTTTTTT. This encodes CAWRYDKAGYTGELFF.

The J gene is TRBJ1-2, the V gene TRBV6-5; 9 bases fit TRBD1. Germline V gives CDR1 MNHEY, CDR2 SVGAGI. CDR3 length equals 15 residues. J was trimmed by 5 bases and V by 4 bases; bases with no gene match: 8. The CDR3: CASSFRDRDGYGYTF. CDR3 DNA: TGTGCCAGCAGTTTCCGGGACAGGGATGGTTATGGCTACACCTTC.

The V call is TRBV19, the J call TRBJ1-1, with D maybe TRBD1 (6 bases). The CDR3 totals 15 residues. Trimming took 0 bases from V and 0 from J, leaving 8 bases between them. Germline V gene data show CDR1 as LNHDA and CDR2 as SQIVND (reference sequence). For the CDR3, the DNA is TGTGCCAGTAGTATAGAGGGGGCGCTGAACACTGAAGCTTTCTTT. It specifies CASSIEGALNTEAFF. Using reference TRBV19 and TRBJ1-1 for the parts outside the CDR3, the full variable domain is DGGITQSPKYLFRKEGQNVTLSCEQNLNHDAMYWYRQDPGQGLRLIYYSQIVNDFQKGDIAEGYSVSREKKESFPLTVTSAQKNPTAFYLCASSIEGALNTEAFFGQGTRLTVV.

The genes are TRBV6-6 and TRBJ2-2; D possibly corresponds to TRBD2 (6 bases). CDR1 is MNHNY and CDR2 is SVGAGI in the germline V gene (reference sequence). The V gene lost 2 bases and the J gene lost 6 bases, with 10 bases spanning the gap. This CDR3 spans 14 amino acids. This CDR3 reads CASSYGGRSGELFF. CDR3 in DNA: TGTGCCAGCAGTTACGGGGGGAGATCCGGGGAGCTGTTTTTT.

Details on this clone: The junction does not match germline at one end; this may be a read error. The chain has TRBV7-6 and TRBJ2-5, with TRBD2 matching over 13 bases. This CDR3 has 16 residues. Germline CDR1 SGHVS, CDR2 FNYEAQ. The CDR3 here is CASSLGLAGVQETQYF. CDR3 coding DNA: TGTGCCAGCAGTTTAGGACTAGCGGGAGTCCAAGAGACCCAGTACTTC. The entire variable domain, with the rest obtained from reference TRBV7-6 and TRBJ2-5, is as follows: GAGVSQSPRYKVTKRGQDVALRCDPISGHVSLYWYRQALGQGPEFLTYFNYEAQQDKSGLPNDRFSAERPEGSISTLTIQRTEQRDSAMYRCASSLGLAGVQETQYFGPGTRLLVL.

This chain joins TRBV7-2 and TRBJ2-7, with 7 bases aligning to TRBD1. The germline V gene has CDR1 SGHTA and CDR2 FQGNSA. The CDR3 totals 15 residues. The trim removed 1 base at V and 2 bases at J, leaving 5 bases unmatched. CDR3 loop: CASSLGQGGPYEQYF. CDR3 bases: TGTGCCAGCAGCTTAGGACAGGGCGGTCCCTACGAGCAGTACTTC.